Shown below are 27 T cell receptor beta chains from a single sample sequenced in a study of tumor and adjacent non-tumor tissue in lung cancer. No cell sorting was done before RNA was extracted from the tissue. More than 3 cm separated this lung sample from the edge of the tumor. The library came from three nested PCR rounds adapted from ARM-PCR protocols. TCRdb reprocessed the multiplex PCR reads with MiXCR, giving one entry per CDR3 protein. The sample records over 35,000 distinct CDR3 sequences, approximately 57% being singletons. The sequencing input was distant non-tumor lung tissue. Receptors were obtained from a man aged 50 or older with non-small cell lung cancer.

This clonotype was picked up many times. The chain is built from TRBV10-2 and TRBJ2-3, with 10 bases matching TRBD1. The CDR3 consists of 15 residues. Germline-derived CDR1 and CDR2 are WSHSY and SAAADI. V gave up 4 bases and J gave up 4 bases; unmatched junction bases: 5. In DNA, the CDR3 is TGCGCCAGCAGTGCGACAGGGGGCTACGCAGATACGCAGTATTTT. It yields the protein CASSATGGYADTQYF.

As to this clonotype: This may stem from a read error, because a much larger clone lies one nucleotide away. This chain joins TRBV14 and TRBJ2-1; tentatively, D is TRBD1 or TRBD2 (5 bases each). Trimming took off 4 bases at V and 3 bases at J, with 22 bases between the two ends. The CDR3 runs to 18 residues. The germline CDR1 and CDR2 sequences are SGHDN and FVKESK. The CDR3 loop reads CASSLGAPFLEDYNEQFF. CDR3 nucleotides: TGTGCCAGCAGCCTTGGGGCTCCTTTCCTGGAGGACTACAATGAGCAGTTCTTC.

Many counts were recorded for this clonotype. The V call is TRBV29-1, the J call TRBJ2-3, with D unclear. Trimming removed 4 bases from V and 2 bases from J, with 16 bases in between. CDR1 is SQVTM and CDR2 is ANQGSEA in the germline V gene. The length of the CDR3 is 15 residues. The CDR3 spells CSVGELGSYTDTQYF. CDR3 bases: TGCAGCGTTGGGGAACTGGGGTCCTACACAGATACGCAGTATTTT.

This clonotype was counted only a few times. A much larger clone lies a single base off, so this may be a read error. The CDR3 sequence: CASSLGRELHTDTQYF. In DNA, the CDR3 is TGTGCCAGCTCCCTCGGCCGGGAACTCCATACAGATACGCAGTATTTT. This chain uses TRBV6-2 or TRBV6-3 with TRBJ2-3; D possibly corresponds to TRBD2 (5 bases). Germline V gives CDR1 MNHEY, CDR2 SVGEGT. V lost 8 bases and J 3 bases, leaving 21 bases between the germline ends. The CDR3 is 16 amino acids.

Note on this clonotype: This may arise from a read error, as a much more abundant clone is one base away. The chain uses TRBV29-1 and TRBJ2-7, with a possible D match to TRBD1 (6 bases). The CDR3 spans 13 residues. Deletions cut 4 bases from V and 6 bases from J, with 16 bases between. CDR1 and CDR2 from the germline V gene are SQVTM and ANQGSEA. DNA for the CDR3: TGCAGCGTTGTGGACAGACTGTCTGGCGAGCAGTACTTC. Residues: CSVVDRLSGEQYF.

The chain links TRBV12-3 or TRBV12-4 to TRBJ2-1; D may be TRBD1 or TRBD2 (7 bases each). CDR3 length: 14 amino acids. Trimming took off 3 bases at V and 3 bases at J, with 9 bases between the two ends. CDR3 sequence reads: CASSFRGGYNEQFF. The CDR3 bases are TGTGCCAGCAGTTTCAGGGGGGGCTACAATGAGCAGTTCTTC.

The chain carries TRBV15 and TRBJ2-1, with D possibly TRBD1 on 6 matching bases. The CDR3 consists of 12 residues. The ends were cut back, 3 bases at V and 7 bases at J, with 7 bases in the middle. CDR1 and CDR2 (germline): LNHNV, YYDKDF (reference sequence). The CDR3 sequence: CATSSGQNEQFF. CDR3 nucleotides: TGTGCCACCAGCAGCGGACAGAATGAGCAGTTCTTC. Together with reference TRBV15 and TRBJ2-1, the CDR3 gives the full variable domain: DAMVIQNPRYQVTQFGKPVTLSCSQTLNHNVMYWYQQKSSQAPKLLFHYYDKDFNNEADTPDNFQSRRPNTSFCFLDIRSPGLGDTAMYLCATSSGQNEQFFGPGTRLTVL.

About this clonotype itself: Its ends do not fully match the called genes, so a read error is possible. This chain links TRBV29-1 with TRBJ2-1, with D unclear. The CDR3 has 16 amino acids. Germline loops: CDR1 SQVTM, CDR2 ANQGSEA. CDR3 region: CSIEPLLVEGRNEQFF. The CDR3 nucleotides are TGTAGCATTGAACCGCTTCTGGTGGAAGGAAGGAATGAGCAGTTCTTC.

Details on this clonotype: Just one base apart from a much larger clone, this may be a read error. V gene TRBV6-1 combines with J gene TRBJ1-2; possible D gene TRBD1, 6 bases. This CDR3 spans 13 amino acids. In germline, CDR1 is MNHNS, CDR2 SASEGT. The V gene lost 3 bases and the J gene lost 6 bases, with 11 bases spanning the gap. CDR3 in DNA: TGTGCCAGCAGTGAGGGGGCAAGGGATGGCTACACCTTC. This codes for CASSEGARDGYTF.

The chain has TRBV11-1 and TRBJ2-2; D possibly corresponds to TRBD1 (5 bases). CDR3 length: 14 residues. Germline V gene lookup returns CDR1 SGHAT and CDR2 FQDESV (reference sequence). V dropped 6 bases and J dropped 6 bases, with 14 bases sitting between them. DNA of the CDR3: TGTGCCAGCAGTTCCCAGGGTCGACCCGGGGAGCTGTTTTTT. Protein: CASSSQGRPGELFF. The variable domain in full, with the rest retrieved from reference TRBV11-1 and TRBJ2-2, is EAEVAQSPRYKITEKSQAVAFWCDPISGHATLYWYRQILGQGPELLVQFQDESVVDDSQLPKDRFSAERLKGVDSTLKIQPAELGDSAMYLCASSSQGRPGELFFGEGSRLTVL.

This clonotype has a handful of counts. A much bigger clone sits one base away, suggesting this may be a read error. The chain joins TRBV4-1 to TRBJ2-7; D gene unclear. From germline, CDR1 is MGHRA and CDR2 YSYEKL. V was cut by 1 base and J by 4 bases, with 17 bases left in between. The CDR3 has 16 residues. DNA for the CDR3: TGCGCCAGCAGCCAAGTAGTAAGGCAAGGGATTTACGAGCAGTACTTC. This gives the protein CASSQVVRQGIYEQYF.

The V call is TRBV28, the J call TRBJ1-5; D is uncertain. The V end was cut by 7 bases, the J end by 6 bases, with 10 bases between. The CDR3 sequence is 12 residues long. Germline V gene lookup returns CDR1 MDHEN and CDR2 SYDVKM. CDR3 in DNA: TGTGCCAGCACGAGTAGTGGTCAGCCCCAGCATTTT. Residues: CASTSSGQPQHF.

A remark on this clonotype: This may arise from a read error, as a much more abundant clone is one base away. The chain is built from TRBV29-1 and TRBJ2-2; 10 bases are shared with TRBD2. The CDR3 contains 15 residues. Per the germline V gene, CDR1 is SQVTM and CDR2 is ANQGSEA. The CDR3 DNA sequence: TGCAACGTTGACACTAGCGGGACCATAGCCGGGGAGCTGTTTTTT. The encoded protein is CNVDTSGTIAGELFF.

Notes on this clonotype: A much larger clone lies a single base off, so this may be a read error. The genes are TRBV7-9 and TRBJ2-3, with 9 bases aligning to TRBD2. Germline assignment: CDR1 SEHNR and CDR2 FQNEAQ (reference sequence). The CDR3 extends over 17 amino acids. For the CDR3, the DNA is TGTACCAGCAGCTCGGGACTAGCCGGTTCTCGGACAGATACGCAGTATTTT. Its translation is CTSSSGLAGSRTDTQYF.

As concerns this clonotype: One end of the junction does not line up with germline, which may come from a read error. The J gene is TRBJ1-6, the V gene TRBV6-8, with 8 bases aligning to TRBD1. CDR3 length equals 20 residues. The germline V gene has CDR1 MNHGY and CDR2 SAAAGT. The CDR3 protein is CASSTFFVRQGIVYNSPLHF. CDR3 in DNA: TGCGCCAGCAGTACCTTTTTCGTTCGACAGGGGATAGTTTATAATTCACCCCTCCACTTT.

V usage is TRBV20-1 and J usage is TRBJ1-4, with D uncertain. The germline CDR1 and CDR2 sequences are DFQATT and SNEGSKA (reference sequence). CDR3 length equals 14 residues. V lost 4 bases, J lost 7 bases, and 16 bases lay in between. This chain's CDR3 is CSAISISGFEKLFF. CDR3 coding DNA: TGCAGTGCTATCAGCATAAGTGGGTTTGAAAAACTGTTTTTT.

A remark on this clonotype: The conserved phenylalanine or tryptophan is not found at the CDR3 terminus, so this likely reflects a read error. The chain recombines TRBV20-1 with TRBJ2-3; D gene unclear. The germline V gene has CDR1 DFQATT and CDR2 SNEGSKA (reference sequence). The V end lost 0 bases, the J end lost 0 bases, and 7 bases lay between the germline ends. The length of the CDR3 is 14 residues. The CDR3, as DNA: TGCAGTGCTAGAGAGGGTCTCAGCACAGATACGCAGTATCTT. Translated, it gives CSAREGLSTDTQYL.

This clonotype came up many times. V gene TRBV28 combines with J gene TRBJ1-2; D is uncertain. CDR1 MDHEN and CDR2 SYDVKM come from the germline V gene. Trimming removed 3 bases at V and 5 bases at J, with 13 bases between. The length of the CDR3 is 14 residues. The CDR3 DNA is TGTGCCAGCAGTTTCGACGGGTTTGGATATGGCTACACCTTC. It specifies CASSFDGFGYGYTF.

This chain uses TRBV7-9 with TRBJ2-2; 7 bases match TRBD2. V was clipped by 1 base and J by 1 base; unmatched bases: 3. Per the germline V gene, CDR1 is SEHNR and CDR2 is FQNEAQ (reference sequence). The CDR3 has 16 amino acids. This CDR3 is CASSLVASGNTGELFF. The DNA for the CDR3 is TGTGCCAGCAGCTTAGTTGCTAGCGGGAACACCGGGGAGCTGTTTTTT.

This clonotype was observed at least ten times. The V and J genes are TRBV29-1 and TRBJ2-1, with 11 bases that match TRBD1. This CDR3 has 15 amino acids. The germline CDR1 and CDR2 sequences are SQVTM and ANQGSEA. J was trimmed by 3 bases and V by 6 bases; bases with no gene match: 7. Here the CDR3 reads CSVAFGTGGYNEQFF. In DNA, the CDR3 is TGCAGCGTGGCGTTCGGGACAGGGGGCTACAATGAGCAGTTCTTC.

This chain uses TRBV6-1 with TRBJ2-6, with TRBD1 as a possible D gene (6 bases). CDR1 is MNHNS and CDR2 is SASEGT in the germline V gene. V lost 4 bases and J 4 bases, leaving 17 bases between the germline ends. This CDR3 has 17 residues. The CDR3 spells CASSAGTTRSGANVLTF. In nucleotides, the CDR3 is TGTGCCAGCAGTGCCGGGACAACCCGCTCAGGGGCCAACGTCCTGACTTTC.

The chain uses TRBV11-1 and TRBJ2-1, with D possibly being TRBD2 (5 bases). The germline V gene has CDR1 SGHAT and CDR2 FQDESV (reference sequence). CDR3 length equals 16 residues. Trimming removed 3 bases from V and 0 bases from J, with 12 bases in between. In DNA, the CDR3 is TGTGCCAGCAGCTTCCGGGGAGAAGGCTCCTACAATGAGCAGTTCTTC. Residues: CASSFRGEGSYNEQFF.

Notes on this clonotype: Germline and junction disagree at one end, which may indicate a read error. The CDR3 is CTSTTTSRDFMATQYF. DNA for the CDR3: TGTACCAGCACCACAACTTCCCGTGACTTTATGGCGACCCAGTACTTC. This chain connects TRBV5-8 to TRBJ2-5, with unresolved D. The CDR3 is made up of 16 amino acids. Germline CDR1 and CDR2: SGHTS and YDEGEE.

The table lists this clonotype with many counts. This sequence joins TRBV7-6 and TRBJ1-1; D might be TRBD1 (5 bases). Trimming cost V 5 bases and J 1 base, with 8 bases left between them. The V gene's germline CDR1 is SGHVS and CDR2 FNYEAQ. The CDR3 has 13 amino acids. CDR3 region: CASSPGQNTEAFF. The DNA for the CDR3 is TGTGCCAGCAGCCCTGGACAGAACACTGAAGCTTTCTTT.

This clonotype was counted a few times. The CDR3 sequence is CSVRRDEIYEQYF. CDR3 bases: TGCAGCGTCCGCCGGGACGAGATTTACGAGCAGTACTTC. This chain uses TRBV29-1 with TRBJ2-7; tentatively, D is TRBD1 or TRBD2 (5 bases each). V lost 6 bases and J lost 4, with 16 bases in between. The CDR3 length is 13 residues. The V gene's germline CDR1 is SQVTM and CDR2 ANQGSEA.

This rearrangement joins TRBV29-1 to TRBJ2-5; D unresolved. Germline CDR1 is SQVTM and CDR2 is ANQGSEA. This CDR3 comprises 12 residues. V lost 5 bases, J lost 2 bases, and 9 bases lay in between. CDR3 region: CSVRLIQETQYF. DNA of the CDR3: TGCAGCGTTAGATTGATTCAAGAGACCCAGTACTTC. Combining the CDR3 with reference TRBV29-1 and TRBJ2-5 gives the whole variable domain SAVISQKPSRDICQRGTSLTIQCQVDSQVTMMFWYRQQPGQSLTLIATANQGSEATYESGFVIDKFPISRPNLTFSTLTVSNMSPEDSSIYLCSVRLIQETQYFGPGTRLLVL.

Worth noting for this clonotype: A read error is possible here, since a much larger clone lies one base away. The CDR3 DNA is TGTGCCAGCAGCCCTCACGGGAATGAAGCTTTCTTT. It codes for CASSPHGNEAFF. J is TRBJ1-1 and V is TRBV6-6; D unresolved. V dropped 6 bases and J dropped 7 bases, with 12 bases sitting between them. Germline V gene sequence: CDR1 MNHNY, CDR2 SVGAGI (reference sequence). The CDR3 totals 12 residues.